A selection of T cell receptor beta chains follows, all from one sample in a study of blood T cell repertoires in COVID-19. The repertoire was sequenced with immunoSEQ multiplex PCR; TCRdb's copy has only in-frame clones and lacks some. The table shows 200,000 to 300,000 clones, with about 82% occurring only once. The sequencing sample was made of peripheral blood. The receptors were gathered from a man aged 80 or over with acute or convalescent COVID-19. CDR3s include the opening cysteine and the closing phenylalanine or tryptophan. Fields, in order: CDR3 length, D gene, J gene, clone size, V gene, CDR3 protein, CDR3 DNA. D genes are given only for firm matches. Expanded clones get a size class; other rows say once, few or many, or leave the size out.

20 | TRBD1 | TRBJ1-1 | once | TRBV19 | CASSIGRTGTSAFFGAEAFF | TGTGCCAGTAGTATAGGCAGGACAGGGACTTCGGCTTTCTTCGGCGCTGAAGCTTTCTTT
14 | . | TRBJ1-1 | . | TRBV7-3 | CASSVTGLNTEAFF | TGTGCCAGCAGCGTTACAGGCCTGAACACTGAAGCTTTCTTT
17 | . | TRBJ1-5 | once | TRBV28 | CASSTSSGHYSNQPQHF | .
14 | . | TRBJ2-7 | . | TRBV6-5 | CASSYSQGPYEQYF | TGTGCCAGCAGTTACTCGCAGGGCCCCTACGAGCAGTACTTC
14 | . | TRBJ1-1 | few | TRBV27 | CASSSQTGNTEAFF | TGTGCCAGCAGTTCCCAGACAGGGAACACTGAAGCTTTCTTT
14 | TRBD1 | TRBJ2-7 | . | TRBV9 | CASSAPGQFYEQYF | TGTGCCAGCAGCGCTCCGGGACAGTTTTACGAGCAGTACTTC
14 | TRBD1 | TRBJ1-4 | . | TRBV28 | CASSTRQGTEKLFF | TGTGCCAGCAGCACCAGACAGGGTACTGAAAAACTGTTTTTT
14 | . | TRBJ2-2 | . | TRBV19 | CASIRGAHTGELFF | TGTGCCAGTATTCGGGGGGCACACACCGGGGAGCTGTTTTTT
11 | . | TRBJ2-1 | . | TRBV10-3 | CAISETGEQFF | TGTGCCATCAGCGAGACGGGGGAGCAGTTCTTC
16 | TRBD1 | TRBJ1-5 | . | TRBV27 | CASRTGGGLGNQPQHF | TGTGCCAGCCGGACAGGGGGCGGGTTAGGCAATCAGCCCCAGCATTTT